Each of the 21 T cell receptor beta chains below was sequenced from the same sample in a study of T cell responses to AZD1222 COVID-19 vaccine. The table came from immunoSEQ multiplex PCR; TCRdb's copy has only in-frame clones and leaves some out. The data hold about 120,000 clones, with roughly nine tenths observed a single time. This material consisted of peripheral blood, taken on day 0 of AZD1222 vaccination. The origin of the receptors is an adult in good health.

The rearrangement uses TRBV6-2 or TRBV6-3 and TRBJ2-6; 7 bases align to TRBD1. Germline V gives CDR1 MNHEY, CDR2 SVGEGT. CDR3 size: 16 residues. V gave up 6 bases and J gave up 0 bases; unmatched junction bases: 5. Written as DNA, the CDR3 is TGTGCCAGCAGCTCCGGGACAGTCTCTGGGGCCAACGTCCTGACTTTC. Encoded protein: CASSSGTVSGANVLTF.

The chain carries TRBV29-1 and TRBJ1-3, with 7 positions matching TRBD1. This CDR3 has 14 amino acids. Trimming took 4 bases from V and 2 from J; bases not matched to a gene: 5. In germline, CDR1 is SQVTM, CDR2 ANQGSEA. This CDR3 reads CSVVGTVTGNTIYF. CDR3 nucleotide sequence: TGCAGCGTTGTCGGGACAGTCACTGGAAACACCATATATTTT.

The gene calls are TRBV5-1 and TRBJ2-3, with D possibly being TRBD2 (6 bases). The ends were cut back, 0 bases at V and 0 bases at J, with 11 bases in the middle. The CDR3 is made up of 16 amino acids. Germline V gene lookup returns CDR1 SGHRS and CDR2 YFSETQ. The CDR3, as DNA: TGCGCCAGCAGCTTGGCCTTAGCGGTGAGCACAGATACGCAGTATTTT. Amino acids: CASSLALAVSTDTQYF. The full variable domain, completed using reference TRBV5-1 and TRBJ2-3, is KAGVTQTPRYLIKTRGQQVTLSCSPISGHRSVSWYQQTPGQGLQFLFEYFSETQRNKGNFPGRFSGRQFSNSRSEMNVSTLELGDSALYLCASSLALAVSTDTQYFGPGTRLTVL.

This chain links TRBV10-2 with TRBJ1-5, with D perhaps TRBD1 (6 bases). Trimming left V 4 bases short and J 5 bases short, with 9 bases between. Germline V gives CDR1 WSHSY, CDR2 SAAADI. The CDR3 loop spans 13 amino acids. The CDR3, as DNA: TGCGCCAGCAGTGGGACAGATTATCAGCCCCAGCATTTT. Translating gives CASSGTDYQPQHF.

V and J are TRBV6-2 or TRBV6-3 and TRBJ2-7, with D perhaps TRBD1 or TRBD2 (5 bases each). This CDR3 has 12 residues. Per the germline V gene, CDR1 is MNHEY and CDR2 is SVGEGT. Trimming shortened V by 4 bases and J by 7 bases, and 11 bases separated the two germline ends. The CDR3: CASSLSWGEQYV. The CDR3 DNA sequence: TGTGCCAGCAGTTTAAGCTGGGGGGAGCAGTACGTC.

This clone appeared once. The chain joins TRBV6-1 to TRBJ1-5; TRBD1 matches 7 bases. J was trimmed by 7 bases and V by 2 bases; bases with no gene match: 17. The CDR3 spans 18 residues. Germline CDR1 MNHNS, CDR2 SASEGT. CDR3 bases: TGTGCCAGCAGTGAATCGGTCCGCTCAACAGGGGTTAGACAGCCCCAGCATTTT. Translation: CASSESVRSTGVRQPQHF.

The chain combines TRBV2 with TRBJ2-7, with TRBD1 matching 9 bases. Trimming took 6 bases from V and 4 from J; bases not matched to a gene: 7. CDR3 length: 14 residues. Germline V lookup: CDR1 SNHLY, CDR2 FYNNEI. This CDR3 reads CASSVQGARYEQYF. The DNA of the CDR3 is TGTGCCAGCAGCGTACAGGGGGCGCGTTACGAGCAGTACTTC. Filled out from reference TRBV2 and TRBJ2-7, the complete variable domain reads EPEVTQTPSHQVTQMGQEVILRCVPISNHLYFYWYRQILGQKVEFLVSFYNNEISEKSEIFDDQFSVERPDGSNFTLKIRSTKLEDSAMYFCASSVQGARYEQYFGPGTRLTVT.

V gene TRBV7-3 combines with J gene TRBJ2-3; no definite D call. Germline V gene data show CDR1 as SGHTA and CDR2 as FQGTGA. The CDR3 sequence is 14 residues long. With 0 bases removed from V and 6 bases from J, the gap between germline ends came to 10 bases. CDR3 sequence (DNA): TGTGCCAGCAGCTTAACCCGAAGCTCCGATACGCAGTATTTT. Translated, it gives CASSLTRSSDTQYF.

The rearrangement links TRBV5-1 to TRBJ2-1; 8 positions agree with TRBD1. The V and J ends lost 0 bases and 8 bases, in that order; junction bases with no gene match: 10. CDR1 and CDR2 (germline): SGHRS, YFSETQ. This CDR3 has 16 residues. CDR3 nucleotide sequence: TGCGCCAGCAGCTTGGGTGACAGGGGCGTTTCCGATGAGCAGTTCTTC. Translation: CASSLGDRGVSDEQFF.

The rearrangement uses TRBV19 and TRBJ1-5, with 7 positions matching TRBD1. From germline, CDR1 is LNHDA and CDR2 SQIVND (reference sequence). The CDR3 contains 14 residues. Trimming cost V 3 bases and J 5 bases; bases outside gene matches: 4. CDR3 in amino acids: CASSIGQEYQPQHF. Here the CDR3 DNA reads TGTGCCAGTAGTATTGGACAGGAGTATCAGCCCCAGCATTTT.

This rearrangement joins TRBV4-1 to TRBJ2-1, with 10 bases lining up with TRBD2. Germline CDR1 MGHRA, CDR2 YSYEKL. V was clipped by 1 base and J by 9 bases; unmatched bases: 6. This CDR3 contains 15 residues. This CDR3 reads CASSQGASGSGEQFF. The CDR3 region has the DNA TGCGCCAGCAGCCAAGGGGCTAGCGGGAGCGGTGAGCAGTTCTTC.

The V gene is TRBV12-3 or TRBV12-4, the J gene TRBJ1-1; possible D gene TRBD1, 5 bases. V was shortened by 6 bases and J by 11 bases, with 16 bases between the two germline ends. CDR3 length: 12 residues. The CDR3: CASRPAGTEAFF. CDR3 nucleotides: TGTGCCAGCAGGCCAGCAGGGACGGAGGCTTTCTTT.

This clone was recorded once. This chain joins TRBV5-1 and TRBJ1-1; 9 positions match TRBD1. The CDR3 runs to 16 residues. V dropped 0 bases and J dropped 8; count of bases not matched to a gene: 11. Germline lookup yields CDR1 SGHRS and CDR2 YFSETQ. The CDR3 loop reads CASSLGSAGQGIEAFF. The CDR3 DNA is TGCGCCAGCAGCTTGGGGTCCGCTGGACAGGGGATAGAAGCTTTCTTT.

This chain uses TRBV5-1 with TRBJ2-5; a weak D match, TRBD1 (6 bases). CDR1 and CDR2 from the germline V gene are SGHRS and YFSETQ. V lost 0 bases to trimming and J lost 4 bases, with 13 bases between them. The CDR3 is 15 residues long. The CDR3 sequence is CASSLGWDTGETQYF. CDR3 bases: TGCGCCAGCAGCTTGGGATGGGACACGGGAGAGACCCAGTACTTC.

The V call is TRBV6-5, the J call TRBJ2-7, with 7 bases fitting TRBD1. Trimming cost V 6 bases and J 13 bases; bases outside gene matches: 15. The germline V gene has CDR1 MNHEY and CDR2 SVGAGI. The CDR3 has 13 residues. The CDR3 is CASSFTGDGLDYV. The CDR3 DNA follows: TGTGCCAGCAGCTTCACAGGGGACGGACTTGACTACGTC.

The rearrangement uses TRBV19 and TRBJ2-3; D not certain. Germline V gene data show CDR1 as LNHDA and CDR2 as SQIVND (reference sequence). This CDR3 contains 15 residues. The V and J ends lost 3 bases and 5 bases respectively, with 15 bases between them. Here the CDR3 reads CASSINVIAGDTQYF. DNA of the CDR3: TGTGCCAGTAGTATCAATGTAATAGCCGGAGATACGCAGTATTTT.

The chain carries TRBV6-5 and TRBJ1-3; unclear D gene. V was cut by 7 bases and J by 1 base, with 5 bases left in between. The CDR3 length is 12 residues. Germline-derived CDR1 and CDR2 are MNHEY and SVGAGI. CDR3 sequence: CASTLSGNTIYF. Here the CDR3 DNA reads TGTGCCAGCACCCTATCTGGAAACACCATATATTTT.

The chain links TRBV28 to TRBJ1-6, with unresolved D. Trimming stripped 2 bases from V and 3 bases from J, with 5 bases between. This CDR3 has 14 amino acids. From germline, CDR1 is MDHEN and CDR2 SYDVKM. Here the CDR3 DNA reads TGTGCCAGCAGTTTACCCCACTATAATTCACCCCTCCACTTT. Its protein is CASSLPHYNSPLHF.

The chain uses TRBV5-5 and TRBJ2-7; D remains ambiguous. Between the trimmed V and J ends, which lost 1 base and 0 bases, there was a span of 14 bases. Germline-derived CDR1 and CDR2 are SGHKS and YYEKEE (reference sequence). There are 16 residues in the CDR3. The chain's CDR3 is CASSLNTVLSSYEQYV. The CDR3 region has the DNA TGTGCCAGCAGCTTGAATACGGTCTTAAGCTCCTACGAGCAGTACGTC.

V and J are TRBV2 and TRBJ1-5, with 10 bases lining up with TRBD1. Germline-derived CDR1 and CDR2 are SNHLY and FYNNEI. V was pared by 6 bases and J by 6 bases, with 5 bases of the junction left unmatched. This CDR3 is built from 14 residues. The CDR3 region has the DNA TGTGCCAGCAGGGACAGGGGGTCCGGTCAGCCCCAGCATTTT. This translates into CASRDRGSGQPQHF.

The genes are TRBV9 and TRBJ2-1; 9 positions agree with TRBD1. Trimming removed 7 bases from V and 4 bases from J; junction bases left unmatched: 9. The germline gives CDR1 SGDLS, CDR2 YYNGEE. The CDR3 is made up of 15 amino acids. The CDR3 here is CASSPPGQGYNEQFF. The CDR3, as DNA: TGTGCCAGCTCCCCCCCGGGACAGGGTTACAATGAGCAGTTCTTC.